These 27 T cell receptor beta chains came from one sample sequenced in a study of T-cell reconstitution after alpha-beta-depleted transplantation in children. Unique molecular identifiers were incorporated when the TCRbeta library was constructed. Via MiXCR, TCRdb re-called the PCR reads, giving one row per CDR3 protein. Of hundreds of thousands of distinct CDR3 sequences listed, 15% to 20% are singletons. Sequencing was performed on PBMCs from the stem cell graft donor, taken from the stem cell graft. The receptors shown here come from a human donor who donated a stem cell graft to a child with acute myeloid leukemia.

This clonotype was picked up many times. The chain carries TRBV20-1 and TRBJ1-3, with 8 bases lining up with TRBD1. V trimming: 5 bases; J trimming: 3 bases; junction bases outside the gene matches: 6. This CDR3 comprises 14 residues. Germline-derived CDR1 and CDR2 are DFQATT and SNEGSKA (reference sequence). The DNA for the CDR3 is TGCAGTGCTCCGGACAGGGCGTTTGGAAACACCATATATTTT. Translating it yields CSAPDRAFGNTIYF.

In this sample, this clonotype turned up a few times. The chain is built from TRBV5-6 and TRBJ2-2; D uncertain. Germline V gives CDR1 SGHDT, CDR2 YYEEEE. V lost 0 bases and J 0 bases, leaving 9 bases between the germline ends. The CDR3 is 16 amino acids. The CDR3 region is CASSLGQTTNTGELFF. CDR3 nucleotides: TGTGCCAGCAGCTTGGGGCAGACCACGAACACCGGGGAGCTGTTTTTT. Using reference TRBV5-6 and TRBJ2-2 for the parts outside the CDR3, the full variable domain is DAGVTQSPTHLIKTRGQQVTLRCSPKSGHDTVSWYQQALGQGPQFIFQYYEEEERQRGNFPDRFSGHQFPNYSSELNVNALLLGDSALYLCASSLGQTTNTGELFFGEGSRLTVL.

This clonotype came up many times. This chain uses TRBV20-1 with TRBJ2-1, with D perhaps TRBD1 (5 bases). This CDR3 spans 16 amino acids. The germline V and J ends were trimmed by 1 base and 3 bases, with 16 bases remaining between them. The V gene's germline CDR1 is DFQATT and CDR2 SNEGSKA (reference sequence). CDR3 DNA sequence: TGCAGTGCTAGAGGGGGCGCCAGGTCTCGCTACAATGAGCAGTTCTTC. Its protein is CSARGGARSRYNEQFF.

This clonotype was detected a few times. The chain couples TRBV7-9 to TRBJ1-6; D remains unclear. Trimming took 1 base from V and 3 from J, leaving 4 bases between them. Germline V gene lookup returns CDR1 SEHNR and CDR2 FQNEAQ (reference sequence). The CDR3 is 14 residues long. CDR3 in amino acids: CASSLEGYNSPLHF. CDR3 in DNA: TGTGCCAGCAGCTTAGAGGGCTATAATTCACCCCTCCACTTT. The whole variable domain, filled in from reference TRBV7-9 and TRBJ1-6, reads DTGVSQNPRHKITKRGQNVTFRCDPISEHNRLYWYRQTLGQGPEFLTYFQNEAQLEKSRLLSDRFSAERPKGSFSTLEIQRTEQGDSAMYLCASSLEGYNSPLHFGNGTRLTVT.

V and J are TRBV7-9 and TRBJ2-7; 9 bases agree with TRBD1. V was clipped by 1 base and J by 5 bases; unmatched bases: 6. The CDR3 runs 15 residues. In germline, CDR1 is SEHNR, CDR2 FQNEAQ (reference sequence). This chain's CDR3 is CASSLGGTGWDEQYF. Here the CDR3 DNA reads TGTGCCAGCAGCTTAGGAGGGACAGGGTGGGACGAGCAGTACTTC.

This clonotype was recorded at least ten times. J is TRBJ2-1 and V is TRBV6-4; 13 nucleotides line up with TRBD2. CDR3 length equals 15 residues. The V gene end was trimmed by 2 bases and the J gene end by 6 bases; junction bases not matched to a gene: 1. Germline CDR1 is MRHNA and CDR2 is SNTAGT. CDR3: CASSDTSGGANEQFF. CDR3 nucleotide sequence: TGTGCCAGCAGTGACACTAGCGGGGGGGCCAATGAGCAGTTCTTC.

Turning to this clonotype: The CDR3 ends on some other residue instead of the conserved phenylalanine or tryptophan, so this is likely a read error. The CDR3 loop reads CASSRPRDRALSEQFL. In DNA form, the CDR3 reads TGTGCCAGCAGTCGTCCGCGGGACAGGGCATTATCTGAGCAGTTCCTC. The chain employs TRBV28 and TRBJ2-1, with TRBD1 matching 9 bases. The CDR3 contains 16 residues. J lost 9 bases, V lost 5 bases, and 14 bases had no gene match. CDR1 and CDR2 from the germline V gene are MDHEN and SYDVKM.

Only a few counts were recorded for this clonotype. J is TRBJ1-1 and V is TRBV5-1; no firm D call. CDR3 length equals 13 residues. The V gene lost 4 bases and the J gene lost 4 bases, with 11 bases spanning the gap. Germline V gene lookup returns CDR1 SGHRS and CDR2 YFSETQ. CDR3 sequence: CASSLAWSTEAFF. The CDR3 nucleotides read TGCGCCAGCAGCCTCGCGTGGAGCACTGAAGCTTTCTTT.

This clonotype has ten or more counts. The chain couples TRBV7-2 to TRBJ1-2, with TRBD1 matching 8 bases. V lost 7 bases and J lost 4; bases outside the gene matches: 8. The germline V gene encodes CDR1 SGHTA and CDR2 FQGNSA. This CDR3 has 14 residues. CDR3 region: CASKYRGGSYGYTF. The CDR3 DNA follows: TGTGCCAGCAAATACAGGGGGGGGAGCTATGGCTACACCTTC. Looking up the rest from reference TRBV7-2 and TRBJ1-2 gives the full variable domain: GAGVSQSPSNKVTEKGKDVELRCDPISGHTALYWYRQSLGQGLEFLIYFQGNSAPDKSGLPSDRFSAERTGGSVSTLTIQRTQQEDSAVYLCASKYRGGSYGYTFGSGTRLTVV.

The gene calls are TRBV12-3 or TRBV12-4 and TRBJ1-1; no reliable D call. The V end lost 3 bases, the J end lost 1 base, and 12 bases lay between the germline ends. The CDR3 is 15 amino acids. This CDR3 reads CASSFGETQNTEAFF. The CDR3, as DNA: TGTGCCAGCAGTTTTGGGGAGACCCAGAACACTGAAGCTTTCTTT.

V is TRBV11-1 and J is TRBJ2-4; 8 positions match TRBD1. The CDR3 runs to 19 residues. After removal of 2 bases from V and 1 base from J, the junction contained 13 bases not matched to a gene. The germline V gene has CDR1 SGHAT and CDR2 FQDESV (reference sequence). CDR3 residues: CASSLSPFTGGSAKNIQYF. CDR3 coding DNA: TGTGCCAGCAGCTTATCCCCCTTTACAGGGGGTTCGGCCAAAAACATTCAGTACTTC.

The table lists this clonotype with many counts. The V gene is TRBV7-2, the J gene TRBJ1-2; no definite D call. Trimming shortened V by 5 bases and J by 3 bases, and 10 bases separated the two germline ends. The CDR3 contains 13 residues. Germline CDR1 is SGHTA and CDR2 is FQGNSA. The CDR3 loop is CASSTGVDYGYTF. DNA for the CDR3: TGTGCCAGCAGCACTGGGGTGGACTATGGCTACACCTTC.

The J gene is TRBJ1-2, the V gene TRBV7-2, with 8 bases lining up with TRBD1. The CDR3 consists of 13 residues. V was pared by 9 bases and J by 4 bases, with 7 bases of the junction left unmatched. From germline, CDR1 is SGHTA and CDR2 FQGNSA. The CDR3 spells CASNQGAGYGYTF. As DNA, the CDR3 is TGTGCCAGTAATCAGGGGGCAGGCTATGGCTACACCTTC.

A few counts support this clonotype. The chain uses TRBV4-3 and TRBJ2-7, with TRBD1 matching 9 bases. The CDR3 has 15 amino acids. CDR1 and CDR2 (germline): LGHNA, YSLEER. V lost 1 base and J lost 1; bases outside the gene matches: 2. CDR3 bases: TGCGCCAGCAGCCAAGGACAGGGGGAATCCTACGAGCAGTACTTC. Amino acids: CASSQGQGESYEQYF.

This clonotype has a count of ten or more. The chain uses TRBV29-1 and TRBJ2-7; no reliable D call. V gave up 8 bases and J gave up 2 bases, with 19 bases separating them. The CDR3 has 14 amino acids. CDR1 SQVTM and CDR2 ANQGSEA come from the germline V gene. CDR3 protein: CSPLPDHGTYEQYV. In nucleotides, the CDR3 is TGCAGCCCCCTTCCGGACCACGGAACCTACGAGCAGTACGTC.

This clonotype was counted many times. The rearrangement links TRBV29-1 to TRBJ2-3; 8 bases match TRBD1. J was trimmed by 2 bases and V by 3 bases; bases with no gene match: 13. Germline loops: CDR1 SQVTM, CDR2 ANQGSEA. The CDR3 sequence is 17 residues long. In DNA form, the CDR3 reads TGCAGCGTTGATGGGCAGGGGGCTAGTCAACACACAGATACGCAGTATTTT. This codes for CSVDGQGASQHTDTQYF.

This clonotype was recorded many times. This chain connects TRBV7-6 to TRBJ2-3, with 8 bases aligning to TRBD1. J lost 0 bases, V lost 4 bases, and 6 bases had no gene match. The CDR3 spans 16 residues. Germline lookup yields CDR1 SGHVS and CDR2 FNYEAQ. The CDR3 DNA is TGTGCCAGCAGCTCCTTACAGGGGGGTAGCACAGATACGCAGTATTTT. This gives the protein CASSSLQGGSTDTQYF.

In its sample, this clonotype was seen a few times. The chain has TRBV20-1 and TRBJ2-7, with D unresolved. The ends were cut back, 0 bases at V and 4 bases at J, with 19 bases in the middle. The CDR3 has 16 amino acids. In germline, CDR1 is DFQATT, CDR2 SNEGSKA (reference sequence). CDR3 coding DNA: TGCAGTGCTAGAGATCCGCTTTTGCAACCCTTATACGAGCAGTACGTC. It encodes CSARDPLLQPLYEQYV.

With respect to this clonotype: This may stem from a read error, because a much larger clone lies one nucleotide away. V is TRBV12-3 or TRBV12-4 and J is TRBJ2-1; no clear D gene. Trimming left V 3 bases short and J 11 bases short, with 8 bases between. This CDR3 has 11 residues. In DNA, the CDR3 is TGTGCCAGCAGTTTTTGGAATAAGCAGTTCTTC. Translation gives CASSFWNKQFF.

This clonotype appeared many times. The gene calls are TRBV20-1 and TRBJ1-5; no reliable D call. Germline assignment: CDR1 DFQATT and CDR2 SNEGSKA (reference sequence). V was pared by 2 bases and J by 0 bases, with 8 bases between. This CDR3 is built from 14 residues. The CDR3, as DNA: TGCAGTGCTAGAAAGATTTATAGCAATCAGCCCCAGCATTTT. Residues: CSARKIYSNQPQHF.

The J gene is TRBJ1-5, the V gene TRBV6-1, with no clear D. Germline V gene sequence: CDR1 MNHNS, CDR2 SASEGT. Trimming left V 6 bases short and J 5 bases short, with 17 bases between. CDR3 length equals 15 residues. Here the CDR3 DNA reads TGTGCCAGCAGCCCCGGACGGCGTCGGGATCAGCCCCAGCATTTT. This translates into CASSPGRRRDQPQHF.

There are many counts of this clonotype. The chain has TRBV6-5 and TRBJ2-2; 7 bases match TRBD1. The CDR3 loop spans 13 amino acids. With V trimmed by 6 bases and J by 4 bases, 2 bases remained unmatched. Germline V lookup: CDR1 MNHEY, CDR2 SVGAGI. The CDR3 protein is CASRQGFTGELFF. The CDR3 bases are TGTGCCAGCAGACAGGGGTTCACCGGGGAGCTGTTTTTT.

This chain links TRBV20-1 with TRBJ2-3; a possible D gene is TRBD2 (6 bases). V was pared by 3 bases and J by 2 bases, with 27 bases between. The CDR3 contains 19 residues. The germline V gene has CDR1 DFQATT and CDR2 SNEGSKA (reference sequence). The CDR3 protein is CSARAPGLAVASITDTQYF. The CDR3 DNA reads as TGCAGTGCTAGGGCTCCGGGGTTAGCGGTGGCCAGTATCACAGATACGCAGTATTTT.

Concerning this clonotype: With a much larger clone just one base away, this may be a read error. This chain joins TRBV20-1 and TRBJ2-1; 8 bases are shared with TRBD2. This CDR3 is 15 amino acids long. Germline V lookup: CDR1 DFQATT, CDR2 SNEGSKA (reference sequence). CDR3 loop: CSAPERGSSYNDQFF. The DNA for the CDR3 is TGCAGTGCTCCCGAGCGGGGGAGCTCCTACAATGACCAGTTCTTC.

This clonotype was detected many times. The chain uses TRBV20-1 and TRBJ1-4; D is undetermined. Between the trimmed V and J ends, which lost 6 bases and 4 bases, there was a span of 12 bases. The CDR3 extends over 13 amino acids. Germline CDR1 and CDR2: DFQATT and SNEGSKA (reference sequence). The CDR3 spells CSAETRVNEKLFF. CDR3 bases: TGCAGTGCGGAGACAAGAGTTAATGAAAAACTGTTTTTT.

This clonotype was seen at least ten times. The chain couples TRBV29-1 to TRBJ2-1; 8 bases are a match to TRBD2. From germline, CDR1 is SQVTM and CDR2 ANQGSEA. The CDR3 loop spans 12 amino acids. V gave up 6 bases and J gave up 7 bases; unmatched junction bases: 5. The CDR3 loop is CSVSGLDNEQFF. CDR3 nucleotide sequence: TGCAGCGTCTCGGGACTAGATAATGAGCAGTTCTTC.

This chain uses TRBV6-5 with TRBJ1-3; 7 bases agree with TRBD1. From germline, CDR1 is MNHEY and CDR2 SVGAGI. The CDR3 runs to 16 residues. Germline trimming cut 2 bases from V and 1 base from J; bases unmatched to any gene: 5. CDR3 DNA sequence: TGTGCCAGCAGTTACGCCCAACAGGGGTCTGGAAACACCATATATTTT. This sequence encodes CASSYAQQGSGNTIYF.